The subject of this entry is one T cell receptor beta chain. This entry comes from a study of blood T cell repertoires in COVID-19. Study-wide background: Material from acute and convalescent COVID-19 was sourced from the United States, Italy and Spain. From T cells, B-cell-depleted T cells, or PBMCs came the material, which was cDNA or gDNA.

The germline CDR1 and CDR2 sequences are LNHNV and YYDKDF (reference sequence). This CDR3 is 16 amino acids long. J gave up 2 bases and V 3 bases, and 10 bases lay outside the gene matches. The repertoire was sequenced with immunoSEQ multiplex PCR; TCRdb's copy has only in-frame clones and lacks some. The sample includes about 150,000 clones, 60% to 80% of them seen just once. The TCR comes from a man aged 45-60 years with active or convalescent COVID-19. V gene TRBV15 combines with J gene TRBJ2-7; TRBD1 aligns across 7 bases. Sequenced material: peripheral blood. CDR3 sequence: CATSSYDRDRAYEQYF. As DNA, the CDR3 is TGTGCCACCAGCAGTTATGACCGGGACAGAGCCTACGAGCAGTACTTC.